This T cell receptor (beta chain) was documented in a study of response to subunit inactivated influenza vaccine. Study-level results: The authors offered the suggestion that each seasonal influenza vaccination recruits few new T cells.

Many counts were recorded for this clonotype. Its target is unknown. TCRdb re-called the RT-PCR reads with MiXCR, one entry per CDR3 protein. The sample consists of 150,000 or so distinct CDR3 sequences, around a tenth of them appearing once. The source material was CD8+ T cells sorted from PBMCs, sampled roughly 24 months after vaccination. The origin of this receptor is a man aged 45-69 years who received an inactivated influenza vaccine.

This chain's CDR3 is CASSYTSGAWETQYF. DNA of the CDR3: TGTGCCAGCAGTTATACTAGCGGGGCCTGGGAGACCCAGTACTTC. This rearrangement joins TRBV6-5 to TRBJ2-5, with TRBD2 identical over 10 bases. The germline V gene has CDR1 MNHEY and CDR2 SVGAGI. The trim removed 3 bases at V and 5 bases at J, leaving 6 bases unmatched. The CDR3 length is 15 residues.